The 19 T cell receptor beta chains below all came from one sample that was sequenced in a study of shared clonotypes between healthy human individuals. The assay was immunoSEQ multiplex PCR, and TCRdb's table has in-frame clones only and misses some. The sample lists around 550,000 clones, about 95% occurring once. Sequenced material: naive CD4+ T cells sorted from blood. Subset: CD45RA+ positively selected. The receptors stem from a woman in her 30s in good health.

V and J are TRBV28 and TRBJ1-1; possibly TRBD1 for D (6 bases). Trimming left V 6 bases short and J 6 bases short, with 20 bases between. Germline loops: CDR1 MDHEN, CDR2 SYDVKM. The CDR3 covers 15 residues. The CDR3 sequence: CASRPHRAGGSEAFF. DNA of the CDR3: TGTGCCAGCAGACCTCACAGGGCTGGGGGCTCTGAAGCTTTCTTT.

The chain links TRBV15 to TRBJ2-7, with 7 bases identical to TRBD2. Germline V gene lookup returns CDR1 LNHNV and CDR2 YYDKDF (reference sequence). The CDR3 totals 15 residues. Unmatched junction bases numbered 10, after V lost 1 base and J lost 7 bases. The CDR3 bases are TGTGCCACCAGCAGAGGTCCGGCGGGAGAGGGTGAGCAGTACTTC. It codes for CATSRGPAGEGEQYF.

This clone occurred once. The chain is built from TRBV5-4 and TRBJ1-1; 7 nucleotides align to TRBD1. The CDR3 contains 13 residues. With 4 bases clipped from V and 4 bases from J, the junction kept 4 bases outside the gene matches. Germline loops: CDR1 SGHNT, CDR2 YYREEE (reference sequence). CDR3 nucleotide sequence: TGTGCCAGCAGCGGCCACAGGGGCACTGAAGCTTTCTTT. Encoded protein: CASSGHRGTEAFF.

This sequence joins TRBV7-9 and TRBJ1-1, with TRBD1 identical over 7 bases. The CDR3 length is 13 residues. Trimming at V came to 5 bases and at J to 6 bases, leaving 6 bases not matched to a gene. Germline values: CDR1 SEHNR, CDR2 FQNEAQ (reference sequence). In DNA, the CDR3 is TGTGCCAGCAGCCAAAAGGGGGCAGCTGAAGCTTTCTTT. Protein product: CASSQKGAAEAFF.

This chain uses TRBV2 with TRBJ2-7; 10 nucleotides line up with TRBD1. This CDR3 region has 18 residues. Per germline, CDR1 SNHLY and CDR2 FYNNEI. With V trimmed by 6 bases and J by 5 bases, 19 bases remained unmatched. The CDR3 here is CASSERSIRDRGSHEQYF. CDR3 in DNA: TGTGCCAGCAGCGAAAGGAGCATCCGGGACAGGGGAAGCCACGAGCAGTACTTC. The full variable domain, in which reference TRBV2 and TRBJ2-7 provide the parts outside the CDR3, is EPEVTQTPSHQVTQMGQEVILRCVPISNHLYFYWYRQILGQKVEFLVSFYNNEISEKSEIFDDQFSVERPDGSNFTLKIRSTKLEDSAMYFCASSERSIRDRGSHEQYFGPGTRLTVT.

The chain combines TRBV28 with TRBJ2-7, with D unresolved. The CDR3 runs 11 residues. V was cut by 5 bases and J by 7 bases, with 9 bases left in between. CDR1 and CDR2 from the germline V gene are MDHEN and SYDVKM. This CDR3 is CASSAWIEQYF. CDR3 DNA sequence: TGTGCCAGCAGTGCTTGGATTGAGCAGTACTTC. The complete variable domain, with remaining parts taken from reference TRBV28 and TRBJ2-7, reads DVKVTQSSRYLVKRTGEKVFLECVQDMDHENMFWYRQDPGLGLRLIYFSYDVKMKEKGDIPEGYSVSREKKERFSLILESASTNQTSMYLCASSAWIEQYFGPGTRLTVT.

The rearrangement links TRBV19 to TRBJ2-7; no firm D call. Trimming cost V 4 bases and J 6 bases, with 16 bases left between them. Germline V CDR1 and CDR2: LNHDA, SQIVND (reference sequence). The CDR3 has 14 residues. DNA of the CDR3: TGTGCCAGTAGTACCGGCGGAGAGTGGACCGAGCAGTACTTC. This translates into CASSTGGEWTEQYF.

The chain couples TRBV4-1 to TRBJ2-1; 11 bases agree with TRBD2. Trimming at V came to 8 bases and at J to 8 bases, leaving 5 bases not matched to a gene. This CDR3 comprises 13 residues. Germline values: CDR1 MGHRA, CDR2 YSYEKL. The CDR3 nucleotides read TGCGCCAGCGATAGCGGGAGGGCCGATGAGCAGTTCTTC. It is translated as CASDSGRADEQFF.

The chain couples TRBV27 to TRBJ1-3; D gene uncertain. Trimming stripped 7 bases from V and 4 bases from J, with 5 bases between. The germline CDR1 and CDR2 sequences are MNHEY and SMNVEV (reference sequence). The CDR3 totals 11 residues. The CDR3 reads CASKRGNTIYF. DNA of the CDR3: TGTGCCAGCAAAAGGGGAAACACCATATATTTT.

The chain has TRBV10-1 and TRBJ2-5, with 7 bases identical to TRBD2. The CDR3 extends over 17 amino acids. CDR1 WNHNN and CDR2 SYGVQD come from the germline V gene (reference sequence). The V gene end was trimmed by 0 bases and the J gene end by 5 bases; junction bases not matched to a gene: 12. CDR3 nucleotide sequence: TGCGCCAGCAGTGAGTCTGGGAGGGCCGGGGGGATGGAGACCCAGTACTTC. Translating gives CASSESGRAGGMETQYF.

This clone was seen just once. J is TRBJ2-7 and V is TRBV29-1, with D perhaps assigned TRBD1 or TRBD2 (7 bases each). The CDR3 consists of 13 residues. Per the germline V gene, CDR1 is SQVTM and CDR2 is ANQGSEA. V gave up 7 bases and J gave up 4 bases, with 17 bases separating them. CDR3 protein: CSAGEGARYEQYF. The CDR3 region has the DNA TGCAGCGCTGGGGAGGGGGCTAGGTACGAGCAGTACTTC.

The chain uses TRBV11-2 and TRBJ2-1; TRBD2 aligns across 12 bases. J gave up 7 bases and V 5 bases, and 6 bases lay outside the gene matches. CDR1 is SGHAT and CDR2 is FQNNGV in the germline V gene. The CDR3 has 15 residues. CDR3 in DNA: TGTGCCAGCAGCACAATGACTAGCGGGAGAAATGAGCAGTTCTTC. Translated: CASSTMTSGRNEQFF.

This rearrangement joins TRBV4-1 to TRBJ2-2, with 13 bases aligning to TRBD2. Germline V gene sequence: CDR1 MGHRA, CDR2 YSYEKL. The V gene end was trimmed by 0 bases and the J gene end by 6 bases; junction bases not matched to a gene: 4. The CDR3 contains 17 residues. CDR3 DNA sequence: TGCGCCAGCAGCCAAGAGTCACTAGCGGGAGGGCCCGGGGAGCTGTTTTTT. This encodes CASSQESLAGGPGELFF.

This clone appeared a few times. This rearrangement joins TRBV10-3 to TRBJ2-7; D is ambiguous. Germline V gives CDR1 ENHRY, CDR2 SYGVKD. This CDR3 region has 11 residues. The germline V and J ends were trimmed by 5 bases and 5 bases, with 7 bases remaining between them. CDR3 nucleotides: TGTGCCATCAGTATACATGACGAGCAGTACTTC. It translates to CAISIHDEQYF.

The rearrangement joins TRBV5-4 to TRBJ2-1, with unresolved D. The CDR3 is 14 amino acids. CDR1 is SGHNT and CDR2 is YYREEE in the germline V gene (reference sequence). Trimming removed 8 bases at V and 2 bases at J, with 14 bases between. The CDR3 sequence: CASNPAAAYNEQFF. The CDR3 DNA follows: TGTGCCAGTAACCCTGCGGCCGCCTACAATGAGCAGTTCTTC. Together with reference TRBV5-4 and TRBJ2-1, the CDR3 gives the full variable domain: ETGVTQSPTHLIKTRGQQVTLRCSSQSGHNTVSWYQQALGQGPQFIFQYYREEENGRGNFPPRFSGLQFPNYSSELNVNALELDDSALYLCASNPAAAYNEQFFGPGTRLTVL.

This clone occurred once. V and J are TRBV19 and TRBJ1-3, with TRBD1 as a possible D gene (6 bases). Germline loops: CDR1 LNHDA, CDR2 SQIVND (reference sequence). This CDR3 spans 17 amino acids. V lost 3 bases and J lost 4, with 19 bases in between. The CDR3 nucleotides read TGTGCCAGTAGTATTCCGGGACATCATTCCTCCGGAAACACCATATATTTT. Its translation is CASSIPGHHSSGNTIYF.

V gene TRBV27 combines with J gene TRBJ1-4, with 11 bases matching TRBD1. Germline assignment: CDR1 MNHEY and CDR2 SMNVEV (reference sequence). The ends lost 1 base at V and 2 bases at J; junction bases unmatched: 6. The CDR3 extends over 18 amino acids. The CDR3 reads CASSLFGTGGSTNEKLFF. CDR3 in DNA: TGTGCCAGCAGTTTATTCGGGACAGGGGGTTCGACTAATGAAAAACTGTTTTTT.

The V call is TRBV30, the J call TRBJ2-6; D gene ambiguous. Germline-derived CDR1 and CDR2 are GTSNPN and SVGIG (reference sequence). V lost 2 bases to trimming and J lost 2 bases, with 10 bases between them. The CDR3 runs to 15 residues. The CDR3 spells CAWSSTNAGANVLTF. The DNA for the CDR3 is TGTGCCTGGAGTTCCACGAATGCTGGGGCCAACGTCCTGACTTTC.

The DNA for the CDR3 is TGTGCCAGCAGTCTACAGGGGGCCTCTAACTATGGCTACACCTTC. Translated, it gives CASSLQGASNYGYTF. V is TRBV6-5 and J is TRBJ1-2; 9 bases are shared with TRBD1. This CDR3 is 15 amino acids long. From germline, CDR1 is MNHEY and CDR2 SVGAGI. V lost 5 bases, J lost 0 bases, and 4 bases stayed unmatched.